The clone carrying this TCR beta chain occurred a few times. Germline V CDR1 and CDR2: SGDLS, YYNGEE. There are 14 residues in the CDR3. Trimming cost V 5 bases and J 3 bases, with 14 bases left between them. The entry originates in a study of cytotoxic CD8 clonotypes in ibrutinib-treated CLL. Produced via immunoSEQ multiplex PCR; TCRdb's table is partial and in-frame only. The sample includes 75,000 to 90,000 clones, roughly 83% of them seen just once. The V call is TRBV9, the J call TRBJ1-1, with D possibly being TRBD1 (5 bases). This specimen was PBMCs, taken after 24 months of ibrutinib treatment. The origin of this receptor is a human donor with chronic lymphocytic leukemia. Here the CDR3 reads CASRSGITDTEAFF. Written as DNA, the CDR3 is TGTGCCAGCAGGTCAGGGATAACGGACACTGAAGCTTTCTTT.